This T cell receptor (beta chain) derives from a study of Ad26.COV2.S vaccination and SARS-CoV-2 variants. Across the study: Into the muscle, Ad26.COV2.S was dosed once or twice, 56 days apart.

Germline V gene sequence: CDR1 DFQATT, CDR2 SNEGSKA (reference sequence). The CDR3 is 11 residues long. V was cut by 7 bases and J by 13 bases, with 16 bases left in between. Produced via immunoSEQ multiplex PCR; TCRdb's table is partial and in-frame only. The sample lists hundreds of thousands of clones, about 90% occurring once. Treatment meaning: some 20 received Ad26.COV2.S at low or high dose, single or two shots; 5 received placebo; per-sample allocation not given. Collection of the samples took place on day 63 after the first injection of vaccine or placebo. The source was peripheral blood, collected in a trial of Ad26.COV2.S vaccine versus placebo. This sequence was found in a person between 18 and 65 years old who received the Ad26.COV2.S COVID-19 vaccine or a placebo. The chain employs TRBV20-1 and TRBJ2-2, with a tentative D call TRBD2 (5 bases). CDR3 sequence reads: CSVAAGPRLFF. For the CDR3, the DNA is TGCAGTGTGGCGGCGGGCCCGAGGCTGTTTTTT.